The source of this T cell receptor beta chain is a study of shared clonotypes between healthy human individuals. On the study more broadly: Three plates each covered CD4 naive and memory; CD8 naive two, CD8 memory one. Study findings and constraints: Estimated clonotype richness was generally higher in naive than memory subsets. Even with large depth, rarefaction showed that sorted-subset sequencing was incomplete.

Per germline, CDR1 MDHEN and CDR2 SYDVKM. Trimming shortened V by 7 bases and J by 14 bases, and 18 bases separated the two germline ends. The CDR3 covers 12 residues. With respect to this clone: Its antigen remains unknown.

Per the authors' pipeline: For the immunoSEQ data, sequences were junction-only without quality scores, so filtering differed. The repertoire was sequenced with immunoSEQ multiplex PCR; TCRdb's copy has only in-frame clones and lacks some. Clone size and V and J calls were adopted from that table, with D and trimming inferred from the DNA. The table has 600,000 to 750,000 clones, 72% seen once. This receptor was obtained from a woman aged 30 to 39 in good health. Input material: memory CD4+ T cells sorted from blood. As to subset: CD45RA-negative fraction. The chain joins TRBV28 to TRBJ2-1; TRBD1 or TRBD2 may be the D gene (5 bases each). The CDR3 loop reads CASTNPGTPKFF. CDR3 sequence (DNA): TGTGCCAGCACCAACCCCGGGACCCCTAAGTTCTTC. Looking up the rest from reference TRBV28 and TRBJ2-1 gives the full variable domain: DVKVTQSSRYLVKRTGEKVFLECVQDMDHENMFWYRQDPGLGLRLIYFSYDVKMKEKGDIPEGYSVSREKKERFSLILESASTNQTSMYLCASTNPGTPKFFGPGTRLTVL.